The rows below give T cell receptor beta chains drawn from one sample of a study of CXCR3-negative and CXCR3-positive naive CD8 T cells. TCRdb re-called the 5' RACE reads, yielding one record per CDR3 amino acid sequence without DNA. Its table lists some 140,000 distinct CDR3 sequences. Sequencing input: naive CXCR3+ CD8+ T cells from blood. The source of these receptors is a human donor in good health. Some clones in this sample may be carry-over from other donors' samples. CDR3s include the opening cysteine and the closing phenylalanine or tryptophan.

j_call v_call cdr3_aa
TRBJ2-1 TRBV28 CASSPPGGLAGDLWPEQFF
TRBJ2-1 TRBV28 CASSLSTSGSYNEQFF
TRBJ2-1 TRBV29-1 CSVEADRNEQFF
TRBJ1-1 TRBV6-2/TRBV6-3 CASSPFGPVHGTEAFF
TRBJ2-1 TRBV28 CASSLRQGWYNEQFF
TRBJ2-1 TRBV29-1 CSVEVRGDYNEQFF
TRBJ2-7 TRBV20-1 CSARDTRTGHYEQYF
TRBJ2-7 TRBV7-6 CASSLAAGDEQYF
TRBJ2-7 TRBV18 CASSPTLAGEFNEQYF
TRBJ2-7 TRBV5-6 CASSLVQGYEQYF
TRBJ1-2 TRBV7-9 CASSLARDVTGYGYTF
TRBJ1-1 TRBV29-1 CSVRGTGGPGAFF
TRBJ1-1 TRBV9 CASSVDRGPMNTEAFF
TRBJ2-7 TRBV20-1 CSARAHVSSYEQYF
TRBJ2-2 TRBV5-5 CASSVGPTGLLWAGELFF
TRBJ2-3 TRBV7-2 CASSFVGDYTDTQYF
TRBJ2-7 TRBV6-4 CARVLVYEQYF
TRBJ2-7 TRBV20-1 CSARYLQGSYEQYF
TRBJ2-3 TRBV20-1 CSGPGQRESDTQYF
TRBJ2-1 TRBV4-1 CASSQDGTGAYNEQFF
TRBJ2-7 TRBV9 CASSPRDVRSSAYEQYF
TRBJ2-7 TRBV27 CASSSLQGEPYEQYF
TRBJ2-7 TRBV7-3 CAGSLWGESEQYF